A selection of T cell receptor beta chains follows, all from one sample in a study of blood T cell repertoires in COVID-19. The table came from immunoSEQ multiplex PCR; TCRdb's copy has only in-frame clones and leaves some out. The table shows over 300,000 clones, with around 92% occurring only once. Sequenced input: peripheral blood. The receptor source for this set is a man in his forties with acute or convalescent COVID-19. Both conserved end residues are part of each CDR3. Fields, in order: V gene, D gene, clone size, CDR3 length, J gene, CDR3 DNA, CDR3 protein. The D gene is left open where the match is weak. Where a row states a size, it is once, few, many or the class of an expanded clone; other rows omit it.

TRBV4-2	NA	NA	15	TRBJ1-6	TGTGCCAGCAGCCAACACCATCCACAGAAGTCACCCCTCCACTTT	CASSQHHPQKSPLHF
TRBV9	TRBD1	NA	17	TRBJ2-7	TGTGCCAGCAGCGTTTCAACCGGGACAGGGGTCATCTACGAGCAGTACTTC	CASSVSTGTGVIYEQYF
TRBV4-1	NA	NA	15	TRBJ1-4	TGCGCCAGCAGCCCCAGGACAGCAACTAATGAAAAACTGTTTTTT	CASSPRTATNEKLFF
TRBV4-3	NA	NA	14	TRBJ2-7	TGCGCCAGCAGCCAAGATATCCTCGGTTACGAGCAGTACTTC	CASSQDILGYEQYF
TRBV2	NA	once	14	TRBJ1-4	TGTGCCAGCAGGATGCGAGGTACGAGTGAAAAACTGTTTTTT	CASRMRGTSEKLFF
TRBV6-6	NA	NA	15	TRBJ1-3	TGTGCCAGCAGTTACGCTACAGCCACTGGAAACACCATATATTTT	CASSYATATGNTIYF
TRBV19	NA	NA	14	TRBJ1-3	TGTGCCAGTAGCGGACCGGGAGACACGTACACCATATATTTT	CASSGPGDTYTIYF
TRBV30	NA	many	14	TRBJ1-4	TGTGCCTGGAGGGATTCTCCGGGAGGGGAAAAACTGTTTTTT	CAWRDSPGGEKLFF
TRBV5-6	TRBD1	NA	15	TRBJ1-1	TGTGCCAGCAGCTTGACAGGACAGGCTTACACTGAAGCTTTCTTT	CASSLTGQAYTEAFF
TRBV30	TRBD1	NA	16	TRBJ1-1	TGTGCCTGGAGTATTCCTCCCGGGACAGGGAACACTGAAGCTTTCTTT	CAWSIPPGTGNTEAFF
TRBV24-1	NA	NA	14	TRBJ2-5	TGTGCCACCGGTGACGGCCGCGGGGTTGAGACCCAGTACTTC	CATGDGRGVETQYF
TRBV19	TRBD2	NA	14	TRBJ2-1	TGTGCCAGTAGTATACAGGGAGGGAACAATGAGCAGTTCTTC	CASSIQGGNNEQFF
TRBV27	TRBD2	NA	15	TRBJ2-3	TGTGCCAGCAGTCGGGCTAGCGGGAGATCAGATACGCAGTATTTT	CASSRASGRSDTQYF
TRBV2	NA	once	13	TRBJ2-2	TGTGCCAGCAGGGACTACAACACCGGGGAGCTGTTTTTT	CASRDYNTGELFF
TRBV27	NA	NA	13	TRBJ1-2	TGTGCCAGCAGTTTATCGAGAGGTTCGGACTACACCTTC	CASSLSRGSDYTF
TRBV4-1	NA	once	16	TRBJ1-3	TGCGCCAGCAGCCAAGTATACAGAAGCTCTGGAAACACCATATATTTT	CASSQVYRSSGNTIYF
TRBV12-5	TRBD1	NA	16	TRBJ1-1	TGTGCTAGTGGTCAAGGGACAGGGAGAGTTAACACTGAAGCTTTCTTT	CASGQGTGRVNTEAFF
TRBV6-5	NA	NA	15	TRBJ2-7	TGTGCCAGCAGTTATTTTACCCAGGGAGGACACGAGCAGTACTTC	CASSYFTQGGHEQYF
TRBV27	NA	NA	15	TRBJ2-7	TGTGCCAGCAGTCGACAGGTCCAGTACTCCTACGAGCAGTACTTC	CASSRQVQYSYEQYF
TRBV9	TRBD2	NA	15	TRBJ2-7	TGTGCCAGCAGCGAGGGACTAGCGGGTTACTACGAGCAGTACTTC	CASSEGLAGYYEQYF
TRBV6-6	TRBD2	NA	20	TRBJ2-1	TGTGCCAGCAGTCTAGCTGGGGGCGGACTAGCGGGGGGGACAGTCAATGAGCAGTTCTTC	CASSLAGGGLAGGTVNEQFF
TRBV5-1	NA	once	15	TRBJ1-2	TGCGCCAGCAGCGGCAGGGTATTTGGTAACTATGGCTACACCTTC	CASSGRVFGNYGYTF
TRBV5-1	TRBD2	NA	15	TRBJ2-1	TGCGCCGCAAGCCCGGGGGGAATATCCTACAATGAGCAGTTCTTC	CAASPGGISYNEQFF
TRBV2	NA	NA	11	TRBJ1-1	TGTGCCGGCAGTTTGGGAGGGGAAGCTTTCTTT	CAGSLGGEAFF
TRBV18	TRBD2	once	15	TRBJ2-3	TGTGCCAGCTCACCGTATAGCGGGAGAACAGATACGCAGTATTTT	CASSPYSGRTDTQYF
TRBV9	TRBD1	NA	13	TRBJ1-6	TGTGCCAGCAGCGTTTGGGACAGGCCGCCCCTCCACTTT	CASSVWDRPPLHF
TRBV5-4	TRBD2	NA	15	TRBJ2-1	TGTGCCAGCAGCTCTAGCGGGGGGCGTTACAATGAGCAGTTCTTC	CASSSSGGRYNEQFF
TRBV28	NA	NA	17	TRBJ1-1	TGTGCCAGCAGTTTCTCTGGGGGCTGGTATCTGGACACTGAAGCTTTCTTT	CASSFSGGWYLDTEAFF
TRBV6-5	NA	NA	12	TRBJ2-5	TGTGCCAGTCGAGAGGGAAGGGAGACCCAGTACTTC	CASREGRETQYF
TRBV29-1	NA	NA	13	TRBJ1-2	TGCAGCGTTGGCCCCAGACTGCTCTATGGCTACACCTTC	CSVGPRLLYGYTF
TRBV6-2/TRBV6-3	NA	NA	19	TRBJ2-6	TGTGCCAGCAGTGCTCGCCGAAAGGGACAACTCTCTGGGGCCAACGTCCTGACTTTC	CASSARRKGQLSGANVLTF
TRBV23-1	NA	NA	13	TRBJ1-2	TGCGCCAAATACTATAAATACAGGGCGGGCTACACCTTC	CAKYYKYRAGYTF
TRBV10-3	NA	NA	14	TRBJ2-3	TGTGCCATCAGTGATGACAGTGGGACAGATACGCAGTATTTT	CAISDDSGTDTQYF
TRBV20-1	TRBD1	few	18	TRBJ2-7	TGCAGTGCTAGTCCCCGAGACAGGGCACAAAGGGGCTCCTACGAGCAGTACTTC	CSASPRDRAQRGSYEQYF
TRBV5-1	NA	NA	15	TRBJ1-1	TGCGCCAGCAGCTTCCGACAGGCCGCGAACACTGAAGCTTTCTTT	CASSFRQAANTEAFF
TRBV5-1	NA	NA	14	TRBJ1-3	TGCGCCAGCAGTCCGGGGTTCTCTGGAAACACCATATATTTT	CASSPGFSGNTIYF
TRBV25-1	NA	NA	14	TRBJ1-1	TGTGCCAGCAGTCAGACGGGTTTAGGAACTGAAGCTTTCTTT	CASSQTGLGTEAFF
TRBV11-3	TRBD1	NA	14	TRBJ2-5	TGTGCCAGCAGCCGGGACAGGGGGCTAGAGACCCAGTACTTC	CASSRDRGLETQYF
TRBV4-1	NA	NA	15	TRBJ2-7	TGCGCCAGCAGCCAAGATCTAGCAACTTACGGGGAGCAGTACTTC	CASSQDLATYGEQYF
TRBV27	TRBD2	NA	18	TRBJ2-4	TGTGCCAGCAGTCCCCCGGGACTAGCAGGGAGAGGGGAAAACATTCAGTACTTC	CASSPPGLAGRGENIQYF
TRBV5-1	NA	NA	14	TRBJ2-3	TGCGCCAGCAGCTTGCTCCTAAGTTCAGATACGCAGTATTTT	CASSLLLSSDTQYF
TRBV21-1	NA	NA	15	TRBJ1-3	TGTGCCAGGCGGCGACAGGGGTACTCTGGAAACACCATATATTTT	CARRRQGYSGNTIYF
TRBV7-9	NA	once	12	TRBJ2-7	TGTGCCAGCAGCTCACAGGGTTACGAGCAGTACTTC	CASSSQGYEQYF
TRBV27	TRBD2	once	17	TRBJ2-1	TGTGCCAGCAGTCCTACCCCCCCTAGCGGGAGTATCGATGAGCAGTTCTTC	CASSPTPPSGSIDEQFF
TRBV15	TRBD1	NA	15	TRBJ2-1	TGTGCCACCAGCAGGGACAGGATGACGTACAATGAGCAGTTCTTC	CATSRDRMTYNEQFF
TRBV15	NA	NA	17	TRBJ2-7	TGTGCCACCAGCAGAGATCTCGGCAGGACGGGGAGCTACGAGCAGTACTTC	CATSRDLGRTGSYEQYF